This passage covers 13 T cell receptor delta chains from one sample sequenced in a study of Vδ1+ human thymocytes. Findings of the study overall: Thymic TRG and TRD repertoires appeared highly polyclonal.

Antigen specificity for these receptors is unknown. Sequences come from RNA converted to cDNA by reverse transcription. Multiplex PCR used pooled V-gene forward primers and a constant-region reverse primer to amplify CDR3s. With CATT, TCRdb re-called clones from the multiplex PCR reads. The table shows 45,000 to 75,000 delta-chain clones, with roughly 16% occurring only once. The sequencing input was Vdelta1+ gamma-delta thymocytes from the thymus. This sample's subset: FACS-sorted CD3+ TCRalphabeta- TCRVdelta1+ TCRVdelta2- thymocytes. These receptors came from a girl under three years old who had congenital heart surgery.

This clone turned up a few times. The chain is built from TRDV1 and TRDJ1; D may be TRDD2 (6 bases). The CDR3 is made up of 19 amino acids. Germline loops: CDR1 TSWWSYY, CDR2 QGS. Trimming removed 3 bases at V and 0 bases at J, with 23 bases between. CDR3 bases: TGTGCTCTTGGGGAGCCATTGGCCTTCCGCGGGAGCCACACCGATAAACTCATCTTT. As protein: CALGEPLAFRGSHTDKLIF.

This clone was observed a few times. The chain has TRDV1 and TRDJ1, with D uncertain. Germline V gene lookup returns CDR1 TSWWSYY and CDR2 QGS. This CDR3 comprises 22 residues. V was cut by 0 bases and J by 2 bases, with 31 bases left in between. CDR3 bases: TGTGCTCTTGGGGAACTAGCCATCGCCGTACCCGCGCTTCGCGTTCTAACCGATAAACTCATCTTT. It encodes CALGELAIAVPALRVLTDKLIF.

There are a few counts of this clone. The rearrangement uses TRDV1 and TRDJ1, with 11 bases lining up with TRDD3. The V gene's germline CDR1 is TSWWSYY and CDR2 QGS. This CDR3 spans 19 amino acids. Trimming cost V 5 bases and J 0 bases; bases outside gene matches: 14. The CDR3, as DNA: TGTGCTCTTGGGCAAAGGTTCTCTGGGGGATACCAGTACACCGATAAACTCATCTTT. This sequence encodes CALGQRFSGGYQYTDKLIF.

This sequence joins TRDV1 and TRDJ1, with 10 bases aligning to TRDD3. From germline, CDR1 is TSWWSYY and CDR2 QGS. The ends lost 0 bases at V and 0 bases at J; junction bases unmatched: 7. The CDR3 is 18 residues long. As DNA, the CDR3 is TGTGCTCTTGGGGAACTACCTACTGGGGGATCTAACACCGATAAACTCATCTTT. Its protein is CALGELPTGGSNTDKLIF.

This chain joins TRDV2 and TRDJ1; 11 bases match TRDD3. Losses at the gene ends were 3 bases for V and 11 bases for J; bases not matched to a gene: 19. CDR3 size: 17 residues. Germline-derived CDR1 and CDR2 are GEAIGNYY and EKD. The CDR3 DNA reads as TGTGCCTGTGACGCGTATTCGGCGTACTGGGGGATATTCAGGCTCATCTTT. Its protein is CACDAYSAYWGIFRLIF.

Only a few counts were recorded for this clone. The V gene is TRDV1, the J gene TRDJ1; D tentatively fits TRDD2 or TRDD3 (6 bases each). Trimming cost V 4 bases and J 4 bases, with 31 bases left between them. CDR3 length: 20 amino acids. CDR1 is TSWWSYY and CDR2 is QGS in the germline V gene. CDR3 residues: CALGVPSYLWGPHQIDKLIF. The DNA for the CDR3 is TGTGCTCTTGGGGTCCCATCCTACCTCTGGGGTCCCCACCAGATCGATAAACTCATCTTT.

This clone was detected only a few times. The genes are TRDV1 and TRDJ1, with 11 bases that match TRDD3. The V segment lost 3 bases and the J segment 0 bases; nucleotides outside the gene matches: 18. The CDR3 extends over 21 amino acids. Per the germline V gene, CDR1 is TSWWSYY and CDR2 is QGS. This chain's CDR3 is CALGDGGSYWGIDTYTDKLIF. The CDR3 coding sequence is TGTGCTCTTGGGGACGGTGGGAGCTACTGGGGGATAGACACGTACACCGATAAACTCATCTTT.

The J gene is TRDJ1, the V gene TRDV1, with 10 positions matching TRDD3. V lost 0 bases to trimming and J lost 3 bases; unmatched junction nucleotides: 16. From germline, CDR1 is TSWWSYY and CDR2 QGS. This CDR3 has 20 amino acids. CDR3 DNA sequence: TGTGCTCTTGGGGAACTATCCCAGACTGGGGGATTAGAGGGGTCCGATAAACTCATCTTT. Translating gives CALGELSQTGGLEGSDKLIF.

This sequence joins TRDV1 and TRDJ1; 13 positions match TRDD3. CDR3 length: 22 residues. V shed 2 bases and J 1 base; nucleotides not matched to a gene: 19. CDR1 is TSWWSYY, CDR2 QGS, per germline. This chain's CDR3 is CALGEEAFLRHTGGYGTDKLIF. For the CDR3, the DNA is TGTGCTCTTGGGGAAGAGGCCTTCCTACGTCATACTGGGGGATACGGCACCGATAAACTCATCTTT.

The V gene is TRDV1, the J gene TRDJ1; 11 bases line up with TRDD3. The CDR3 runs 19 residues. Losses at the gene ends were 4 bases for V and 1 base for J; bases not matched to a gene: 14. The germline V gene has CDR1 TSWWSYY and CDR2 QGS. The CDR3 DNA sequence: TGTGCTCTTGGGGCCCGATCTGTCGACTGGGGGATATCCACCGATAAACTCATCTTT. Amino acid sequence: CALGARSVDWGISTDKLIF.

This clone has more than one count but fewer than ten. The chain links TRDV1 to TRDJ1, with D tentatively TRDD3 (5 bases). From germline, CDR1 is TSWWSYY and CDR2 QGS. The CDR3 has 21 residues. Trimming removed 0 bases at V and 5 bases at J, with 31 bases between. In DNA form, the CDR3 reads TGTGCTCTTGGGGAACTTACCCCCTTGAGTGGTACTGGAAGTTTGGGTGATAAACTCATCTTT. The encoded protein is CALGELTPLSGTGSLGDKLIF.

The rearrangement joins TRDV1 to TRDJ1; weak D call: TRDD3 (6 bases). The length of the CDR3 is 18 residues. Trimming pared 4 bases from V and 0 bases from J, leaving 21 bases between. Germline V gives CDR1 TSWWSYY, CDR2 QGS. CDR3 coding DNA: TGTGCTCTTGGGGGCCCTGGGCTGCCCTACTGGGACACCGATAAACTCATCTTT. It is translated as CALGGPGLPYWDTDKLIF.

This clone was found a few times. The chain joins TRDV1 to TRDJ1, with 11 nucleotides matching TRDD3. The V and J ends lost 1 base and 0 bases, in that order; junction bases with no gene match: 19. Germline CDR1 and CDR2: TSWWSYY and QGS. The CDR3 has 22 residues. The CDR3 nucleotides are TGTGCTCTTGGGGAACGTACCTGGCCCTTGGGCTGGGGGATACAGTACACCGATAAACTCATCTTT. It yields the protein CALGERTWPLGWGIQYTDKLIF.